The following is a T cell receptor (beta chain) sequence with its context. What it recognizes is unknown. Arm-PCR with iRepertoire HTBI primers amplified the CDR3 regions for these TCR beta libraries. TCRdb redid the calling of the multiplex PCR reads with MiXCR, one entry per CDR3 protein. The table has over 650,000 distinct CDR3 sequences, around 32% seen once. The data originate from a study of regulatory T cells in long-lasting Graves disease. Broader study findings: A greater number of public clonotypes (more than 2,500) was shared by persistent patients than by new patients (approximately 880). Persistent Graves' patients showed reduced TCR diversity versus newly diagnosed patients.

Regarding time point: persistent/refractory GD, antithyroid drugs over 5 years with positive TRAb. RNA extracted from PBMCs served as the sequencing template. By American Thyroid Association guidelines, Graves' disease was diagnosed in the cohort. A blood draw put about 9 milliliters of peripheral blood into EDTA tubes. This TCR was recovered from a female donor with Graves disease. The sequences come from peripheral blood mononuclear cells (PBMCs), collected when the disease was refractory, from a patient treated with antithyroid drugs.

The CDR3, as DNA: TGTGCCAGCAGTTTTTCTAGCGTTAGAGCCTACGAGCAGTACTTC. It codes for CASSFSSVRAYEQYF. This sequence joins TRBV27 and TRBJ2-7, with D possibly being TRBD2 (6 bases). The ends were cut back, 3 bases at V and 2 bases at J, with 14 bases in the middle. This CDR3 has 15 amino acids. Per the germline V gene, CDR1 is MNHEY and CDR2 is SMNVEV (reference sequence).